The clone carrying this T cell receptor (beta chain) has only one observation. The table came from immunoSEQ multiplex PCR; TCRdb's copy has only in-frame clones and leaves some out. The table shows tens of thousands of clones, with 88% occurring only once. The data originate from a study of OX40 agonist ivuxolimab in advanced cancers. Study-wide background: Cancers in dose escalation were hepatocellular, melanoma, renal cell and head and neck.

The CDR3 length is 14 residues. Germline values: CDR1 MNHNS, CDR2 SASEGT. Trimming cost V 4 bases and J 4 bases, with 13 bases left between them. V gene TRBV6-1 combines with J gene TRBJ1-2; TRBD1 might be the D (5 bases). The receptor was derived from an adult with an advanced solid tumor such as melanoma, head and neck, liver or kidney cancer. Sequencing used CD4+ or CD8+ T cells sorted from blood, obtained in a trial of the OX40 agonist ivuxolimab. CDR3 protein: CASSGVWGTYGYTF. CDR3 DNA: TGTGCCAGCAGTGGGGTATGGGGGACCTATGGCTACACCTTC.